One T cell receptor (beta chain) is described in this entry. The entry originates in a study of control samples from healthy donors and cancer patients. The repertoire was sequenced with immunoSEQ multiplex PCR; TCRdb's copy has only in-frame clones and lacks some. Here the sample spans some 150,000 clones, roughly 90% being singletons. V dropped 1 base and J dropped 4 bases, with 16 bases sitting between them. The CDR3 sequence is 16 residues long. Germline V gene sequence: CDR1 MGHRA, CDR2 YSYEKL. Sequenced sample: blood. The rearrangement joins TRBV4-1 to TRBJ1-2; D is undetermined. The receptor comes from a man between 25 and 39 years old in good health. The CDR3 sequence: CASSQVKQELSYGYTF. CDR3 in DNA: TGCGCCAGCAGCCAAGTTAAACAAGAACTGAGCTATGGCTACACCTTC.